This T cell receptor beta chain was obtained from a study of early T cells in non-severe SARS-CoV-2 infection. In the study overall: Unpaired chains resulted from sequencing bulk RNA of unsorted whole blood.

This clonotype appeared a few times. V shed 7 bases and J shed 0 bases, with 12 bases lying between them. This CDR3 spans 13 amino acids. Germline CDR1 reads SQVTM; CDR2 reads ANQGSEA. Unique molecular identifiers were added to individual cDNA molecules. In TCRdb, the 5' RACE reads were re-called with MiXCR into one record per CDR3 protein. This sample yields about 50,000 distinct CDR3 sequences, of which roughly 13% are seen a single time; roughly 10% belongs to the top ten. Specimen: whole blood. The chain employs TRBV29-1 and TRBJ1-1, with D hard to call. This clonotype originated in an adult who was a healthcare worker with PCR-confirmed SARS-CoV-2 infection or an uninfected control (not recorded which). The CDR3 nucleotides are TGCAGCGGGCATCAACAGCTGAACACTGAAGCTTTCTTT. Its translation is CSGHQQLNTEAFF.